This T cell receptor beta chain was sequenced for a study of technical replicates of blood from four donors. Only in-frame clones appear in the TCRdb table, and some are missing; sequencing was by immunoSEQ multiplex PCR. The sample includes tens of thousands of clones, less than 96% of them seen just once. This CDR3 contains 13 residues. V was cut by 5 bases and J by 3 bases, with 9 bases left in between. Germline loops: CDR1 SEHNR, CDR2 FQNEAQ (reference sequence). This receptor was identified in a human donor in good health. The sample comprised T cells isolated from PBMCs. The V call is TRBV7-9, the J call TRBJ2-3; D is undetermined. CDR3 sequence: CASSPPSTDTQYF. DNA for the CDR3: TGTGCCAGCAGCCCCCCGAGTACAGATACGCAGTATTTT.